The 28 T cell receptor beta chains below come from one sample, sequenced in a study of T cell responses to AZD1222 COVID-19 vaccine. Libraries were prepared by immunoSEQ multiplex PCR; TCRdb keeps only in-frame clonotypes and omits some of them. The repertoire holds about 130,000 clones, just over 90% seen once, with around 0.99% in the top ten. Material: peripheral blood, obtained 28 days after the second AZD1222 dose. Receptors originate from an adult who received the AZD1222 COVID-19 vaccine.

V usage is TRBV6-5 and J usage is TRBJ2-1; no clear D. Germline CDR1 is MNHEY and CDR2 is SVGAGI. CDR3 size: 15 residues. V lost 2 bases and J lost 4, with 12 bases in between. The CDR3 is CASSYGPLGYNEQFF. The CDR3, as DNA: TGTGCCAGCAGTTACGGCCCCTTGGGATACAATGAGCAGTTCTTC.

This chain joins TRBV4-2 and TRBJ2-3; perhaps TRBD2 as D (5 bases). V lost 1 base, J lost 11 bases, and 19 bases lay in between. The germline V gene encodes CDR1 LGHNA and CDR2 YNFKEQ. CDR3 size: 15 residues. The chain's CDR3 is CASSQVAGEGGGQYF. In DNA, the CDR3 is TGTGCCAGCAGCCAAGTTGCCGGAGAGGGTGGTGGGCAGTATTTT.

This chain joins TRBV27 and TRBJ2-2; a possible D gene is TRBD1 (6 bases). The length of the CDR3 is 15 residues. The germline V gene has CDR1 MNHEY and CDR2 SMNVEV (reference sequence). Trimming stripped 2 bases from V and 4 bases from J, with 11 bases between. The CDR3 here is CASSLRPGATGELFF. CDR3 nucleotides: TGTGCCAGCAGTTTACGGCCAGGGGCCACCGGGGAGCTGTTTTTT.

The chain's CDR3 is CASSQGDGGAWGYTF. The CDR3 coding sequence is TGTGCCAGCAGCCAAGGTGATGGGGGGGCATGGGGCTACACCTTC. V and J are TRBV3-1 (or the pseudogene TRBV3-2) and TRBJ1-2, with D perhaps matching TRBD1 (6 bases). This CDR3 spans 15 amino acids. V dropped 1 base and J dropped 8 bases, with 17 bases sitting between them. CDR1 and CDR2 (germline): LGHDT, YNNKEL (reference sequence).

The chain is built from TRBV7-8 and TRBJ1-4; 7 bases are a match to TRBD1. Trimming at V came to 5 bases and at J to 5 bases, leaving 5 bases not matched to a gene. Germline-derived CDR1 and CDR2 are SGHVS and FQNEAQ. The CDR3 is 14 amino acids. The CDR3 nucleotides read TGTGCCAGCAGCCCCGGACAGGCGAATGAAAAACTGTTTTTT. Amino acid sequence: CASSPGQANEKLFF.

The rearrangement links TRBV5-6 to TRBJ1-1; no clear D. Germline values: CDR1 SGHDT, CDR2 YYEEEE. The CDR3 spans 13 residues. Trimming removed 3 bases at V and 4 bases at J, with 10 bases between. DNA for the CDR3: TGTGCCAGCAGCTGGTGGGGTCTCACTGAAGCTTTCTTT. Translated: CASSWWGLTEAFF.

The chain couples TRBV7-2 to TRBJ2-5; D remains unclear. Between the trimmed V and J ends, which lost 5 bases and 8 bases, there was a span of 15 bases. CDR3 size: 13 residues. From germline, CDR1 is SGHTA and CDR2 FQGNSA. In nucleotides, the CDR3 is TGTGCCAGCAGCCCAGGTCCGTCGTTAACCCAGTACTTC. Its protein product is CASSPGPSLTQYF.

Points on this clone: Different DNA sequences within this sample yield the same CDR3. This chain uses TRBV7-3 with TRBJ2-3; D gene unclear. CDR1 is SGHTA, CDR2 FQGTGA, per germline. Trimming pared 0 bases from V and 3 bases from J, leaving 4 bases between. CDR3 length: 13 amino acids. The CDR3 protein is CASSLTITDTQYF. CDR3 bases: TGTGCCAGCAGCTTAACTATAACAGATACGCAGTATTTT.

The CDR3 DNA is TGTGCCAGCAGCCAAGACACCTTCTATGGCTACACCTTC. Translation gives CASSQDTFYGYTF. The chain recombines TRBV5-4 with TRBJ1-2; unclear D gene. V gave up 4 bases and J gave up 4 bases, with 11 bases separating them. Germline CDR1 and CDR2: SGHNT and YYREEE (reference sequence). The CDR3 contains 13 residues.

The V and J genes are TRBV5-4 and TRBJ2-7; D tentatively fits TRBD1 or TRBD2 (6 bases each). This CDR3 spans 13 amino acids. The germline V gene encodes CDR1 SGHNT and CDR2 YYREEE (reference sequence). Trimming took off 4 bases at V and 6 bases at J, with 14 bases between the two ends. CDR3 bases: TGTGCCAGCAGCCAACAGGGACTCCCCGAGCAGTACTTC. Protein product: CASSQQGLPEQYF.

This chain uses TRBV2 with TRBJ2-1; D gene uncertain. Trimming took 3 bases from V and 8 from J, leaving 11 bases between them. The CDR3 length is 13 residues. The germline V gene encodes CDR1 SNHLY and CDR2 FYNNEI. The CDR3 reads CASSEEAGDEQFF. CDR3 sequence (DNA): TGTGCCAGCAGTGAGGAAGCTGGGGATGAGCAGTTCTTC.

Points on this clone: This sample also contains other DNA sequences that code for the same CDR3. For the CDR3, the DNA is TGTGCCAGCAGCGTAGGGGGTTCCGGGGAGCTGTTTTTT. It specifies CASSVGGSGELFF. The chain uses TRBV9 and TRBJ2-2; no clear D gene. CDR3 length: 13 residues. V was cut by 0 bases and J by 6 bases, with 6 bases left in between. Per germline, CDR1 SGDLS and CDR2 YYNGEE. The full variable domain, completed using reference TRBV9 and TRBJ2-2, is DSGVTQTPKHLITATGQRVTLRCSPRSGDLSVYWYQQSLDQGLQFLIQYYNGEERAKGNILERFSAQQFPDLHSELNLSSLELGDSALYFCASSVGGSGELFFGEGSRLTVL.

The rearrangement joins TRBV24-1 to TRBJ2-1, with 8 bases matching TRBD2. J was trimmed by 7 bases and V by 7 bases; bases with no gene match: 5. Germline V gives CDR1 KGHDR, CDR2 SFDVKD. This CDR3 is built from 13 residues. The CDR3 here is CATSLGGGNEQFF. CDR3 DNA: TGTGCCACCAGCCTCGGGGGGGGAAATGAGCAGTTCTTC.

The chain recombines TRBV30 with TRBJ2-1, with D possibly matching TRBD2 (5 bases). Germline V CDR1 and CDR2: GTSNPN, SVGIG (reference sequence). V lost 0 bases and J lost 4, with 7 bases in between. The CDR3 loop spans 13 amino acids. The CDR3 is CAWSVGLYNEQFF. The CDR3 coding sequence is TGTGCCTGGAGTGTAGGACTTTACAATGAGCAGTTCTTC.

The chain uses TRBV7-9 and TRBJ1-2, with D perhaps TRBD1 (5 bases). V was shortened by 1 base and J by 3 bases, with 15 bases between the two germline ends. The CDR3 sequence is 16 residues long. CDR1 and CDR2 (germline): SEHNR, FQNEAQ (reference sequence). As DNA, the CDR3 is TGTGCCAGCAGCTTAGTGGCGGGAGGAGGGGACTATGGCTACACCTTC. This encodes CASSLVAGGGDYGYTF.

The CDR3 spells CASRNPYEQYF. The CDR3 DNA reads as TGTGCCAGCAGAAACCCCTACGAGCAGTACTTC. The genes are TRBV2 and TRBJ2-7; D not resolved. Looked up from germline, CDR1 is SNHLY and CDR2 is FYNNEI. The V end was cut by 6 bases, the J end by 2 bases, with 5 bases between. The CDR3 loop spans 11 amino acids.

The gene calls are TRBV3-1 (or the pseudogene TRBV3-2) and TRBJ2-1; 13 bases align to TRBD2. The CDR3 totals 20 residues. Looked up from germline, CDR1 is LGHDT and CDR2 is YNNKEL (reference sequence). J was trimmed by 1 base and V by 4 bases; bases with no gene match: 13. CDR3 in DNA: TGTGCCAGCAGCCCCCGTGCCGGACTAGCGGGAGACCGATCCTACAATGAGCAGTTCTTC. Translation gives CASSPRAGLAGDRSYNEQFF.

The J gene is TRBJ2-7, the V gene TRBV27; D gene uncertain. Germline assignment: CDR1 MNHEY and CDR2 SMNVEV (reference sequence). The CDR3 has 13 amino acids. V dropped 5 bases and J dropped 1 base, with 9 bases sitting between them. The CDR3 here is CASSLPNSYEQYF. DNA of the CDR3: TGTGCCAGCAGTCTACCCAATTCCTACGAGCAGTACTTC.

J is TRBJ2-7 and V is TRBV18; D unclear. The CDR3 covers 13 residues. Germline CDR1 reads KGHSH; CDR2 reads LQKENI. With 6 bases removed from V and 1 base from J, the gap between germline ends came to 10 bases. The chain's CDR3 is CASSHTASYEQYF. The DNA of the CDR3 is TGTGCCAGCTCCCATACAGCGTCCTACGAGCAGTACTTC.

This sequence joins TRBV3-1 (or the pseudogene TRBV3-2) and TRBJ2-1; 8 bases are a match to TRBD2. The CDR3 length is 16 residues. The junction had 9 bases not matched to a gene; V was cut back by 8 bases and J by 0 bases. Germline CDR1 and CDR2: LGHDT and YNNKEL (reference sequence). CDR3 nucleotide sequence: TGTGCCAGCTCATTGCTGAGCGGGAGCTCCTACAATGAGCAGTTCTTC. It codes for CASSLLSGSSYNEQFF.

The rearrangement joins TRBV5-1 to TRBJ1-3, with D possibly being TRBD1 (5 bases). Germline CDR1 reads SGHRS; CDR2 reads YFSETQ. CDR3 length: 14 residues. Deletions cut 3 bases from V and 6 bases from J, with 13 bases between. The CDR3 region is CASSYTGTSNTIYF. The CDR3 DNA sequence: TGCGCCAGCAGCTACACAGGAACGTCAAACACCATATATTTT.

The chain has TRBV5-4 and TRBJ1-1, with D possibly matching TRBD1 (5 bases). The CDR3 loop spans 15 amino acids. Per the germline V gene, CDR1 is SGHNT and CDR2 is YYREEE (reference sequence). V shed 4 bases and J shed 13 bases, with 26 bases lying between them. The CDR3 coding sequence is TGTGCCAGCAGCCCCGGGGCCATCACGTCCCAATCGGTTTTCTTT. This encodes CASSPGAITSQSVFF.

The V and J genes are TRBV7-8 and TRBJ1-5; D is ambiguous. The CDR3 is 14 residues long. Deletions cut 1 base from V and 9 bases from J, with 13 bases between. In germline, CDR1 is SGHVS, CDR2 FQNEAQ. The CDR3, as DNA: TGTGCCAGCAGCTTAGGAGGAAGCGCCCCGCCCCAGCATTTT. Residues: CASSLGGSAPPQHF.

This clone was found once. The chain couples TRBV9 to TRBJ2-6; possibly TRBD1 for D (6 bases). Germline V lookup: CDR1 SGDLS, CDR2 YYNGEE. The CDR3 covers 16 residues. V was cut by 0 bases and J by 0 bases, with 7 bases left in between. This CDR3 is CASSVGGGSGANVLTF. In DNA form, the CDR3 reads TGTGCCAGCAGCGTAGGAGGGGGCTCTGGGGCCAACGTCCTGACTTTC.

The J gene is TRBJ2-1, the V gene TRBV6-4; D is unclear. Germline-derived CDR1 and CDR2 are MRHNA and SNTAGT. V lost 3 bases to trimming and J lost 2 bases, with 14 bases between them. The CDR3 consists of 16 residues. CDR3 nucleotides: TGTGCCAGCAGTGAGCACCCGGCCTTAACCTACAATGAGCAGTTCTTC. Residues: CASSEHPALTYNEQFF.

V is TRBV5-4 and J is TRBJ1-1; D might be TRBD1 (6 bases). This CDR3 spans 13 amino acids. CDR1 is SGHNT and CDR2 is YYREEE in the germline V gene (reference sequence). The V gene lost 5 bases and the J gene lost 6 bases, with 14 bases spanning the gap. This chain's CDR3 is CASRQGGRSEAFF. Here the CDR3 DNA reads TGTGCCAGCAGACAGGGTGGACGTTCTGAAGCTTTCTTT.

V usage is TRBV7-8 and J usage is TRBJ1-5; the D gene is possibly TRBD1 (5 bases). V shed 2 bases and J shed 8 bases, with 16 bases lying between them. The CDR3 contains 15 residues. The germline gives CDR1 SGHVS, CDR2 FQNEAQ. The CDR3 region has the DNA TGTGCCAGCAGCTTATATAGGGACCCGAGGAAGCCCCAGCATTTT. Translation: CASSLYRDPRKPQHF.

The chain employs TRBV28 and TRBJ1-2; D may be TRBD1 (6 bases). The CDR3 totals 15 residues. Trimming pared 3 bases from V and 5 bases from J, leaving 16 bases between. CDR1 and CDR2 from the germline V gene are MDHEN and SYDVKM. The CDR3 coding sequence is TGTGCCAGCAGTTTCGTCGTGCTGGGGGCTTATGGCTACACCTTC. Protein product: CASSFVVLGAYGYTF.